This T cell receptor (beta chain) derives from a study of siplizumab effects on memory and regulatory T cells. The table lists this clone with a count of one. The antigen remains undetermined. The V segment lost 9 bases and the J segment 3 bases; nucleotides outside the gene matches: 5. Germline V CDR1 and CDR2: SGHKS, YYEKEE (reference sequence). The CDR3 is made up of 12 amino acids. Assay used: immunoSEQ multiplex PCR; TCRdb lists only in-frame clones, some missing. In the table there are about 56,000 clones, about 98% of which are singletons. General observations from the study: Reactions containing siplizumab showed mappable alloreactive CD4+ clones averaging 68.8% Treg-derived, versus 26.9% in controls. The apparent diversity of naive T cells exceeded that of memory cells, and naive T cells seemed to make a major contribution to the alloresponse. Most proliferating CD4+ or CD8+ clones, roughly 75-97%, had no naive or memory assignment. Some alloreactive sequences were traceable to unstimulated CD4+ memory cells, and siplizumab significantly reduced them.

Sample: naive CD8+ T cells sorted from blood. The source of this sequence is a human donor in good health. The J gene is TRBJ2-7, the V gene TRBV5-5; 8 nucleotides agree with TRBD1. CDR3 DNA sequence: TGTGCCACCGGACAGGGACGCTACGAGCAGTACTTC. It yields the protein CATGQGRYEQYF.